The 4 T cell receptor beta chains listed next were all sequenced from one sample in a study of T cells after yellow fever vaccination. A single record per CDR3 protein comes from TCRdb applying MiXCR to the 5' RACE reads. This repertoire shows around 400,000 distinct CDR3 sequences, roughly 10% found once; its top ten account for roughly 18%. Sequenced material: PBMCs, taken on the day of the first yellow fever vaccination. The receptors were sampled from a man between 18 and 35 years old who received the YFV17D yellow fever vaccine.

The sample holds a few counts of this clonotype. The chain has TRBV12-3 or TRBV12-4 and TRBJ2-2; D might be TRBD1 or TRBD2, each matching 5 bases. The CDR3 sequence is 15 residues long. The V end lost 3 bases, the J end lost 2 bases, and 10 bases lay between the germline ends. The CDR3 spells CASSFDGGNTGELFF. CDR3 DNA: TGTGCCAGCAGTTTTGATGGGGGAAACACCGGGGAGCTGTTTTTT.

The V gene is TRBV7-2, the J gene TRBJ2-2; perhaps D is TRBD1 or TRBD2 (6 bases each). CDR3 size: 16 residues. V was pared by 1 base and J by 4 bases, with 13 bases between. Germline V gene sequence: CDR1 SGHTA, CDR2 FQGNSA. DNA of the CDR3: TGTGCCAGCAGCTTAGTCGGAGGGGGGCCCACCGGGGAGCTGTTTTTT. Encoded protein: CASSLVGGGPTGELFF.

The V and J genes are TRBV5-1 and TRBJ2-6, with D uncertain. Germline V gene data show CDR1 as SGHRS and CDR2 as YFSETQ. The germline V and J ends were trimmed by 7 bases and 0 bases, with 8 bases remaining between them. This CDR3 comprises 14 residues. Written as DNA, the CDR3 is TGCGCCAGCGTTCAGGACTCTGGGGCCAACGTCCTGACTTTC. Protein sequence: CASVQDSGANVLTF.

This clonotype turned up a few times. The chain combines TRBV2 with TRBJ1-1, with TRBD1 matching over 8 bases. The length of the CDR3 is 15 residues. V lost 0 bases to trimming and J lost 12 bases; unmatched junction nucleotides: 12. Per the germline V gene, CDR1 is SNHLY and CDR2 is FYNNEI. The CDR3 sequence is CASSEALMTGERTFF. In nucleotides, the CDR3 is TGTGCCAGCAGTGAAGCACTCATGACAGGGGAGAGGACTTTCTTT.